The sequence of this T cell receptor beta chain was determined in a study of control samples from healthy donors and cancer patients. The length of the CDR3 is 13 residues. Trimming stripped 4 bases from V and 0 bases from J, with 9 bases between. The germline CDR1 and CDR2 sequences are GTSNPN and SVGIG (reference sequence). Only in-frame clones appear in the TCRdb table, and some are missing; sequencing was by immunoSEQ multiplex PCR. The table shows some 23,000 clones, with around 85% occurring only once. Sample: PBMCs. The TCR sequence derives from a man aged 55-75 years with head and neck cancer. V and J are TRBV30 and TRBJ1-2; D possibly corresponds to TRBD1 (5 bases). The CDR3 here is CAWTGPPNYGYTF. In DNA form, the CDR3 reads TGTGCCTGGACAGGGCCTCCTAACTATGGCTACACCTTC.